This TCR beta chain emerged from a study of blood T cell repertoires in COVID-19. As for the study in general: Sites in the United States, Italy and Spain provided acute and convalescent COVID-19 samples.

The protocol was immunoSEQ multiplex PCR, while the TCRdb copy is restricted to in-frame clones and leaves out a portion. The repertoire consists of 70,000 or so clones, with 79% occurring once and the leading ten covering more than 15%. The TCR originated in a man in his 60s with acute or convalescent COVID-19. The source material was peripheral blood.

This CDR3 reads CASSRQGASYNEQFF. The DNA for the CDR3 is TGTGCCAGTAGCCGACAGGGGGCATCCTACAATGAGCAGTTCTTC. The genes are TRBV19 and TRBJ2-1; 10 bases agree with TRBD1. In germline, CDR1 is LNHDA, CDR2 SQIVND (reference sequence). The V gene end was trimmed by 6 bases and the J gene end by 1 base; junction bases not matched to a gene: 3. This CDR3 has 15 residues.